A selection of T cell receptor beta chains follows, all from one sample in a study of blood T cell repertoires in COVID-19. TCRdb's copy holds only in-frame clones and misses some; the assay was immunoSEQ multiplex PCR. The table shows 55,000 to 90,000 clones, with roughly four fifths occurring only once. The sample was peripheral blood. These receptors came from an older woman with acute or convalescent COVID-19. CDR3s include the opening cysteine and the closing phenylalanine or tryptophan. A D gene is named only where the DNA matches it firmly. Size values are once, few and many counts, or a class for expanded clones, and some rows have none.

CDR3 protein	CDR3 DNA	clone size	D gene	V gene	J gene
CASSLRTGNNQPQHF	TGTGCCAGCAGCTTGAGGACAGGGAACAATCAGCCCCAGCATTTT	-	TRBD1	TRBV7-2	TRBJ1-5
CASSLAGQGRETQYF	TGTGCCAGCAGCTTAGCGGGACAGGGTAGGGAGACCCAGTACTTC	-	TRBD1	TRBV7-9	TRBJ2-5
CASPSRRTGKQQPQHF	TGTGCCAGCCCCAGCCGCAGGACAGGGAAGCAGCAGCCCCAGCATTTT	-	-	TRBV21-1	TRBJ1-5
CASSSKGLSNTGELFF	TGCGCCAGCAGCTCGAAGGGACTGTCGAACACCGGGGAGCTGTTTTTT	-	-	TRBV5-1	TRBJ2-2
CASSPSQANTEAFF	TGTGCCAGCAGCCCCTCCCAGGCGAACACTGAAGCTTTCTTT	-	-	TRBV7-9	TRBJ1-1
CASTAGKVLSYEQYF	TGTGCCAGCACCGCGGGAAAGGTTCTCTCCTACGAGCAGTACTTC	-	-	TRBV24-1	TRBJ2-7
CSASFTGRGEGYGYTF	TGCAGTGCTAGTTTCACAGGACGTGGGGAAGGCTATGGCTACACCTTC	-	-	TRBV20-1	TRBJ1-2
CASISRAGAKGNTIYF	TGTGCCAGTATCTCGAGGGCAGGCGCGAAAGGAAACACCATATATTTT	-	-	TRBV19	TRBJ1-3
CASTTVANSNYGYTF	TGTGCCAGTACAACAGTCGCTAATTCTAACTATGGCTACACCTTC	-	-	TRBV19	TRBJ1-2
CASSRGTGGINEKLFF	TGTGCCAGTAGTCGCGGGACAGGAGGGATTAATGAAAAACTGTTTTTT	-	TRBD1	TRBV19	TRBJ1-4
CASSAGGPGNTIYF	TGTGCCAGCAGCGCCGGGGGGCCTGGAAACACCATATATTTT	-	-	TRBV7-9	TRBJ1-3
CASSEEGLRGLYGYTF	TGTGCCAGCAGTGAAGAGGGGCTCAGGGGGCTCTATGGCTACACCTTC	-	TRBD1	TRBV6-1	TRBJ1-2
CASSRDNEQYF	TGTGCCAGCAGTAGGGACAACGAGCAGTACTTC	few	-	TRBV6-5	TRBJ2-7
CASSLGDRRNTGELFF	TGCGCCAGCAGCTTGGGGGACAGGAGAAACACCGGGGAGCTGTTTTTT	-	TRBD1	TRBV5-1	TRBJ2-2
CASSYSWTELGTQHF	TGTGCCAGCAGTTACTCCTGGACCGAACTCGGGACCCAGCATTTT	-	-	TRBV6-5	TRBJ1-5
CASSPTGTNTGELFF	TGTGCCAGCAGTCCCACAGGGACGAACACCGGGGAGCTGTTTTTT	-	-	TRBV11-3	TRBJ2-2
CASSPPKGASGGNEQYF	TGCGCCAGCAGCCCCCCTAAGGGGGCTAGCGGGGGGAACGAGCAGTACTTC	-	TRBD2	TRBV5-1	TRBJ2-7
CASSITPSNQPQHF	TGTGCCAGTAGTATTACACCTAGCAATCAGCCCCAGCATTTT	-	-	TRBV19	TRBJ1-5
CASKGADNSPLHF	TGTGCCAGCAAGGGGGCTGATAATTCACCCCTCCACTTT	few	TRBD1	TRBV6-5	TRBJ1-6
CASSQRWEAGELFF	TGTGCCAGCAGCCAAAGATGGGAGGCCGGGGAGCTGTTTTTT	-	-	TRBV16	TRBJ2-2
CASSYVRGAGFRADTQYF	TGTGCCAGCAGTTACGTGCGGGGAGCGGGGTTTCGAGCAGATACGCAGTATTTT	-	TRBD2	TRBV6-2/TRBV6-3	TRBJ2-3
CASSLGRGITDTQYF	TGTGCCAGCAGCCTAGGAAGGGGAATCACAGATACGCAGTATTTT	-	-	TRBV7-6	TRBJ2-3
CASTPRAGKVEQFF	TGTGCCAGCACCCCCCGGGCAGGGAAAGTTGAGCAGTTCTTC	-	-	TRBV5-6	TRBJ2-1
CASSPGDVKNIQYF	TGTGCCAGTAGTCCGGGGGATGTCAAAAACATTCAGTACTTC	few	-	TRBV19	TRBJ2-4
CASIRGSAEQYF	TGTGCCAGCATCCGGGGATCGGCCGAGCAGTACTTC	-	-	TRBV27	TRBJ2-7
CASSLGMGLAGVEELFF	TGTGCCAGCAGCTTAGGGATGGGACTAGCGGGGGTTGAGGAGCTGTTTTTT	-	TRBD2	TRBV11-2	TRBJ2-2
CASSRHRESVSYGYTF	TGTGCCAGCAGCCGTCACAGGGAGTCGGTCAGCTATGGCTACACCTTC	few	-	TRBV3-1/TRBV3-2	TRBJ1-2
CASTKDRGNTEAFF	TGTGCCAGTACCAAGGACAGGGGGAACACTGAAGCTTTCTTT	few	TRBD1	TRBV19	TRBJ1-1
CASQRGGGTIYNEQFF	TGTGCCAGCCAAAGAGGAGGGGGCACCATCTACAATGAGCAGTTCTTC	once	-	TRBV19	TRBJ2-1
CASFEVATDTQYF	TGTGCCAGTTTCGAGGTAGCGACAGATACGCAGTATTTT	-	-	TRBV5-4	TRBJ2-3
CASSGTSGGPLAKNIQYF	TGTGCCAGCAGTGGGACTAGCGGGGGCCCATTAGCCAAAAACATTCAGTACTTC	few	TRBD2	TRBV5-6	TRBJ2-4
CASSPGTGENTIYF	TGTGCCAGCAGCCCCGGGACAGGAGAAAACACCATATATTTT	-	TRBD1	TRBV5-5	TRBJ1-3
CASSQEPVTTDTQYF	TGTGCCAGCAGCCAAGAACCGGTCACCACAGATACGCAGTATTTT	-	-	TRBV4-2	TRBJ2-3
CASSSAGTGAGGYTF	TGTGCCAGCAGCTCCGCCGGGACAGGGGCTGGGGGCTACACCTTC	-	TRBD1	TRBV9	TRBJ1-2
CASSLGGSASTDTQYF	TGTGCCAGCAGCTTAGGCGGTAGTGCTAGCACAGATACGCAGTATTTT	few	-	TRBV11-2	TRBJ2-3
CASSDGGLAKNIQYF	TGTGCCAGCAGTGACGGGGGACTAGCCAAAAACATTCAGTACTTC	few	-	TRBV6-1	TRBJ2-4
CASSPGTRRRGTGELFF	TGTGCCAGCAGCCCTGGGACTAGACGCCGAGGGACCGGGGAGCTGTTTTTT	-	TRBD2	TRBV5-6	TRBJ2-2
CASSLRQARPDHSGANVLTF	TGTGCCAGCTCTCTTCGACAGGCCAGACCAGACCACTCTGGGGCCAACGTCCTGACTTTC	once	-	TRBV18	TRBJ2-6
CASQPQGGVGEAFF	TGTGCCAGCCAACCCCAGGGGGGCGTCGGTGAAGCTTTCTTT	-	TRBD1	TRBV6-5	TRBJ1-1
CAWRYSDRENEKLFF	TGTGCCTGGAGGTACTCGGACAGGGAGAACGAAAAACTGTTTTTT	-	TRBD1	TRBV30	TRBJ1-4
CAISTGGTYEQYF	TGTGCCATCAGTACAGGGGGGACCTACGAGCAGTACTTC	-	TRBD1	TRBV10-3	TRBJ2-7
CASSFLQGGELFF	TGTGCCAGCAGTTTTCTGCAGGGCGGGGAGCTGTTTTTT	-	-	TRBV12-3/TRBV12-4	TRBJ2-2